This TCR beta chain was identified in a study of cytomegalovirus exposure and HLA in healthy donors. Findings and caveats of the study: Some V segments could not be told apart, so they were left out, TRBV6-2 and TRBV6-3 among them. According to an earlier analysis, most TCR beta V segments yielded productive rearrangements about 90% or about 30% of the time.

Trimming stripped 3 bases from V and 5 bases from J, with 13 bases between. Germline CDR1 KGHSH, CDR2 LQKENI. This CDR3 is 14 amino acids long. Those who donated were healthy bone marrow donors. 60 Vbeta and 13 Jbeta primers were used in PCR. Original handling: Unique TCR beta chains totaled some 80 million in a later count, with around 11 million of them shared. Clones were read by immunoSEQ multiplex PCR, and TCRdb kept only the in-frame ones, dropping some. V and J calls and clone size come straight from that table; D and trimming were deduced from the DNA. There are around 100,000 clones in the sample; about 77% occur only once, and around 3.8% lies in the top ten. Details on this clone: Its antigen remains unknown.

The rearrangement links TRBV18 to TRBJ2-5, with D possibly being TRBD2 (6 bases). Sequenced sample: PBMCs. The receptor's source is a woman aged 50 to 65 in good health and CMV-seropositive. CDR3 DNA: TGTGCCAGCTCACCGGAGGGCCGGCCCGAGACCCAGTACTTC. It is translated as CASSPEGRPETQYF.